This T cell receptor beta chain appears in the sequencing data of a study of T cell responses to AZD1222 COVID-19 vaccine. Study-level points and caveats: CD4 TCRs covered the whole spike, strongest at regions 160-218 and 743-854. Seropositive AZD1222 recipients at baseline numbered only 5 to 7.

Repertoires were generated with immunoSEQ multiplex PCR, while TCRdb's copy carries only in-frame clones and drops some. The table records approximately 120,000 clones, about 87% of them present only once. This CDR3 region has 16 residues. The ends were cut back, 4 bases at V and 8 bases at J, with 22 bases in the middle. Germline V CDR1 and CDR2: SGDLS, YYNGEE. Remarks on this clone: Its specificity is not known.

The sample in question was peripheral blood, obtained on day 0 of AZD1222 vaccination. The source of this sequence is an adult in good health. V usage is TRBV9 and J usage is TRBJ2-1; D is uncertain. The CDR3 spells CASSPRGLVKSDEQFF. DNA for the CDR3: TGTGCCAGCAGCCCCCGTGGTCTAGTAAAGTCGGATGAGCAGTTCTTC.